These T cell receptor beta chains were read from a single sample in a study of beta chain features in type 1 diabetes. Sequenced by immunoSEQ multiplex PCR; TCRdb stores in-frame clones only, minus some. Counted here are under 950,000 clones, roughly 17% occurring once; the ten biggest clones make up roughly 0.025%. The sequenced sample was naive CD4+ T cells from blood. The receptor source for this set is a young woman in good health. CDR3s include the opening cysteine and the closing phenylalanine or tryptophan. D genes are given only for firm matches. Not all rows give a size; the values are once, few, many and, for expanded clones, a class.

V,size,D,J,CDR3,DNA
TRBV19,few,TRBD2,TRBJ2-4,CASSRTSGIVSAKNIQYF,TGTGCCAGTAGTAGAACTAGCGGGATAGTGTCGGCCAAAAACATTCAGTACTTC
TRBV5-8,-,-,TRBJ1-4,CASRRTGGKLFF,TGTGCCAGCAGGAGGACGGGCGGGAAACTGTTTTTT
TRBV28,-,-,TRBJ2-4,CASSLRGSAKNIQYF,TGTGCCAGCAGTTTACGCGGATCAGCCAAAAACATTCAGTACTTC
TRBV27,few,-,TRBJ1-5,CASSPRGGGNQPQHF,TGTGCCAGCAGTCCACGTGGGGGTGGCAATCAGCCCCAGCATTTT
TRBV2,few,-,TRBJ1-5,CASSVDRLNQPQHF,TGTGCCAGCAGTGTGGACAGACTCAATCAGCCCCAGCATTTT
TRBV28,-,-,TRBJ1-1,CASSLGAGQNTEAFF,TGTGCCAGCAGTTTAGGGGCCGGACAGAACACTGAAGCTTTCTTT
TRBV5-1,-,-,TRBJ2-3,CASSFPLGSTDTQYF,TGCGCCAGCAGCTTCCCACTCGGGTCCACAGATACGCAGTATTTT
TRBV7-2,few,-,TRBJ2-1,CASSLAVINEQFF,TGTGCCAGCAGCTTAGCAGTCATCAATGAGCAGTTCTTC
TRBV7-9,-,TRBD1,TRBJ1-1,CASSTAGGTEAFF,TGTGCCAGCAGCACAGCAGGGGGCACTGAAGCTTTCTTT
TRBV7-2,-,TRBD2,TRBJ2-1,CASSSHKGLAGYNEQFF,TGTGCCAGCAGCTCGCACAAGGGACTAGCGGGTTACAATGAGCAGTTCTTC
TRBV25-1,few,TRBD2,TRBJ2-1,CASSEYMGTGGRNEQFF,TGTGCCAGCAGTGAATATATGGGAACGGGAGGGCGGAATGAGCAGTTCTTC
TRBV19,once,-,TRBJ1-5,CASSSVAQPQHF,TGTGCCAGTAGTAGTGTGGCGCAGCCCCAGCATTTT
TRBV15,few,-,TRBJ2-7,CATSRDIGGTYEQYF,TGTGCCACCAGCAGAGATATCGGGGGCACCTACGAGCAGTACTTC
TRBV7-2,few,-,TRBJ2-2,CASSIRGRLGTNTGELFF,TGTGCCAGCAGCATCCGGGGGCGCCTGGGTACTAACACCGGGGAGCTGTTTTTT
TRBV15,-,TRBD1,TRBJ2-7,CATSRNRGPSYEQYF,TGTGCCACCAGCAGGAACAGGGGGCCCTCCTACGAGCAGTACTTC
TRBV6-1,-,-,TRBJ1-1,CASSSQGWTEAFF,TGTGCCAGCAGTAGTCAGGGTTGGACTGAAGCTTTCTTT
TRBV6-1,-,-,TRBJ1-2,CASSEALHVPGQKGYTF,TGTGCCAGCAGTGAAGCGCTTCACGTTCCTGGGCAGAAAGGCTACACCTTC
TRBV7-2,-,-,TRBJ2-7,CASSFDYGTYEQYF,TGTGCCAGCAGCTTCGATTACGGGACCTACGAGCAGTACTTC
TRBV18,few,TRBD2,TRBJ2-5,CASSPAAGVGAPWGETQYF,TGTGCCAGCTCACCGGCAGCGGGAGTCGGAGCTCCCTGGGGGGAGACCCAGTACTTC
TRBV4-1,-,-,TRBJ1-5,CASSQDLPQPQHF,TGCGCCAGCAGCCAAGATCTGCCTCAGCCCCAGCATTTT